This entry describes one T cell receptor (beta chain). Its antigen remains unknown. This entry is derived from a study of T cell responses to AZD1222 COVID-19 vaccine. Study-level results: Repertoires were obtained solely post-peak T cell response. Donors in the cohort were predominantly white British and more often female, and clonal diversity was possibly underestimated. Spike as a whole was targeted by vaccine-associated CD4 TCRs, dominant at 160-218 and 743-854. Spike-specific TCR breadth and depth were elevated following two AZD1222 doses.

The data were produced by immunoSEQ multiplex PCR, yet TCRdb's version contains in-frame clones alone and is incomplete. The repertoire includes roughly 180,000 clones, around 90% of them detected once, and 2.6% sits in the top ten. Trimming removed 8 bases from V and 0 bases from J, with 13 bases in between. The CDR3 runs 13 residues. Germline CDR1 is SQVTM and CDR2 is ANQGSEA. The chain is built from TRBV29-1 and TRBJ1-2; D is ambiguous. The material sequenced was peripheral blood, taken on day 0 of AZD1222 vaccination. This receptor was identified in an adult in good health. The CDR3 loop is CSTAGGTNYGYTF. The CDR3 bases are TGCAGCACCGCCGGAGGGACTAACTATGGCTACACCTTC.